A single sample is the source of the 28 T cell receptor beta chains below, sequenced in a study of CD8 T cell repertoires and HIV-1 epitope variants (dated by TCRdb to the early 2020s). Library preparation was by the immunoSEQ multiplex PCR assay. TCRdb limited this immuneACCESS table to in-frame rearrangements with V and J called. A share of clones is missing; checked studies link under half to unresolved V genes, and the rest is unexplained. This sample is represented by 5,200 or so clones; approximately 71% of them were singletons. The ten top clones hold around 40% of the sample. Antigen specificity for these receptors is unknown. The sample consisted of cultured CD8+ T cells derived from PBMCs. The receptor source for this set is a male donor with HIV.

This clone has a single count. CDR3 sequence reads: CASSLSRGAMEQFF. The DNA for the CDR3 is TGTGCCAGCAGTTTATCGCGGGGGGCTATGGAGCAGTTCTTC. V gene TRBV28 combines with J gene TRBJ2-1; 8 positions match TRBD2. The germline gives CDR1 MDHEN, CDR2 SYDVKM. V lost 1 base to trimming and J lost 10 bases; unmatched junction nucleotides: 6. This CDR3 has 14 residues.

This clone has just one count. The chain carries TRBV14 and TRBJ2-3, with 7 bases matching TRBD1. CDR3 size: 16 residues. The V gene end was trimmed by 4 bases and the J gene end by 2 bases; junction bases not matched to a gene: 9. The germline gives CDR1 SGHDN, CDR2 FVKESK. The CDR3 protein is CASSPRDRGYTDTQYF. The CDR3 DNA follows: TGTGCCAGCAGCCCCCGGGACAGAGGCTACACAGATACGCAGTATTTT.

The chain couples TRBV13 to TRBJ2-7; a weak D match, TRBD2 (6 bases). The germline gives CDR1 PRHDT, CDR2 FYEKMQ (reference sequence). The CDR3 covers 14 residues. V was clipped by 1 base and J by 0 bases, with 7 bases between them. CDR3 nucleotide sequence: TGTGCCAGCAGCTTAGCCGGGAGCTCCTACGAGCAGTACTTC. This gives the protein CASSLAGSSYEQYF.

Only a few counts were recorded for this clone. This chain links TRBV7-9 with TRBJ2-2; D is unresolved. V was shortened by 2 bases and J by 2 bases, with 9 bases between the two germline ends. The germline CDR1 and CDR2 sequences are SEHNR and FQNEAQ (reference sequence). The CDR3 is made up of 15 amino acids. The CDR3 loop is CASSLTDFNTGELFF. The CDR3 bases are TGTGCCAGCAGCTTAACAGATTTCAACACCGGGGAGCTGTTTTTT.

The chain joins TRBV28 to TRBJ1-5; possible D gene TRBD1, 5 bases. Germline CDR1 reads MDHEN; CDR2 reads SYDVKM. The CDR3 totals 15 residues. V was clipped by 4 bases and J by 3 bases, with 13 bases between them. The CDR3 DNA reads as TGTGCCAGCAGTTCCCGGGGGGAGCTCAATCAGCCCCAGCATTTT. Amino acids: CASSSRGELNQPQHF.

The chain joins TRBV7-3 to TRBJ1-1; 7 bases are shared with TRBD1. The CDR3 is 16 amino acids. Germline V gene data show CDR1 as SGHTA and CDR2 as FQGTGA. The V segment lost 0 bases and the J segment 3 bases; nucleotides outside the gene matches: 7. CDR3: CASSLTPRGRDTEAFF. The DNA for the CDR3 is TGTGCCAGCAGCTTAACCCCAAGGGGGCGCGACACTGAAGCTTTCTTT.

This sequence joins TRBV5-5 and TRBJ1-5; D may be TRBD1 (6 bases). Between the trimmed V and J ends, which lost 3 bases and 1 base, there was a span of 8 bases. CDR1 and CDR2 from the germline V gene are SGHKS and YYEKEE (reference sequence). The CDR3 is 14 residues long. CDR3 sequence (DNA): TGTGCCAGCAGCTATGGACAGAGCAATCAGCCCCAGCATTTT. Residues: CASSYGQSNQPQHF.

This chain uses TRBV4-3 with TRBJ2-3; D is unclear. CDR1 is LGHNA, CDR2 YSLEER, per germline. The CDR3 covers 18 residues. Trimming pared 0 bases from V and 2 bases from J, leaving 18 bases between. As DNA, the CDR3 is TGCGCCAGCAGCCAAGATCGAACCGGGTCCCCTAACACAGATACGCAGTATTTT. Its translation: CASSQDRTGSPNTDTQYF.

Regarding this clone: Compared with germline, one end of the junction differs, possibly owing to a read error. In DNA, the CDR3 is TGTGCTAGCAGCTCCGGGACAGGGGATAACGACGAGCAGTACTTC. It translates to CASSSGTGDNDEQYF. The rearrangement uses TRBV7-7 and TRBJ2-7; TRBD1 matches 10 bases. Germline lookup yields CDR1 SSHAT and CDR2 FNYEAQ (reference sequence). CDR3 length: 15 amino acids.

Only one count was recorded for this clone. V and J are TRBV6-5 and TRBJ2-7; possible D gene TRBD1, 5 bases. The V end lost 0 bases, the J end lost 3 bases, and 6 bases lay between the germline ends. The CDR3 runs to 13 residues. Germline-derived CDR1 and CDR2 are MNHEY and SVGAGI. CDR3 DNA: TGTGCCAGCAGTTACTCGCAGGGCTACGAGCAGTACTTC. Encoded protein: CASSYSQGYEQYF.

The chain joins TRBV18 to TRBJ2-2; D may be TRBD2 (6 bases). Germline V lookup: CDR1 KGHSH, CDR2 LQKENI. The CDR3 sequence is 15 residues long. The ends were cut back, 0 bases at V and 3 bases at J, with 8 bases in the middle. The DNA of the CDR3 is TGTGCCAGCTCACCACCCTGGGGGGACACCGGGGAGCTGTTTTTT. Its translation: CASSPPWGDTGELFF.

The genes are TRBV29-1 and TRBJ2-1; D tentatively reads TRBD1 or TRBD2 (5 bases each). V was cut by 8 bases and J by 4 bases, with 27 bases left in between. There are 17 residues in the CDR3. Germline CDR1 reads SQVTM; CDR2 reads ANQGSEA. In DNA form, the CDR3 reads TGCAGCATTTGGGACCGACAACCTTCGGGTTTATACAATGAGCAGTTCTTC. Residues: CSIWDRQPSGLYNEQFF.

This CDR3 is CASSSPQGFNEKLFF. CDR3 DNA sequence: TGTGCCAGCAGTTCCCCCCAGGGTTTTAATGAAAAACTGTTTTTT. The chain employs TRBV28 and TRBJ1-4; perhaps TRBD1 as D (5 bases). V lost 4 bases, J lost 4 bases, and 13 bases lay in between. Germline V gene lookup returns CDR1 MDHEN and CDR2 SYDVKM. The CDR3 covers 15 residues.

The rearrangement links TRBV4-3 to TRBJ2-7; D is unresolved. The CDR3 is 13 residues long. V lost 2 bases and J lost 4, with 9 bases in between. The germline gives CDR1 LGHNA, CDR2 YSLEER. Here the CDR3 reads CASSQFAEYEQYF. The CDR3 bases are TGCGCCAGCAGCCAATTTGCAGAGTACGAGCAGTACTTC.

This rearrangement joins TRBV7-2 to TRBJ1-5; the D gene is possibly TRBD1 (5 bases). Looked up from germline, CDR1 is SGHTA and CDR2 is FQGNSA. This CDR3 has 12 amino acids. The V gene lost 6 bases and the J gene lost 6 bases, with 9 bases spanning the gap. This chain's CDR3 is CASRAGTQPQHF. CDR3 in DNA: TGTGCCAGCAGAGCGGGGACTCAGCCCCAGCATTTT.

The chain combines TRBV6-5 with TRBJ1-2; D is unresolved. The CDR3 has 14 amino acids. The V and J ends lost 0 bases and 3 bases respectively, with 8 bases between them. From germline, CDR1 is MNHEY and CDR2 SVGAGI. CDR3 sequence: CASSYSLGDYGYTF. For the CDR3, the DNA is TGTGCCAGCAGTTACTCGCTTGGGGACTATGGCTACACCTTC.

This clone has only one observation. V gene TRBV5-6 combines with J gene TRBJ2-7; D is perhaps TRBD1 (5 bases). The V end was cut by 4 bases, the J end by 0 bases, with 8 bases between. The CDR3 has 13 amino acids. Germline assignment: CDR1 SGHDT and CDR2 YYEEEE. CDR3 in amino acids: CASSRQSSYEQYF. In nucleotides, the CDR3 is TGTGCCAGCAGCAGACAGAGCTCCTACGAGCAGTACTTC.

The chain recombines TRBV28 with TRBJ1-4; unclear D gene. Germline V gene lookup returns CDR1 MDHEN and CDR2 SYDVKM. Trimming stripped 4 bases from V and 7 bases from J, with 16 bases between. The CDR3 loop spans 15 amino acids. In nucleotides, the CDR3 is TGTGCCAGCAGTTCGTCGGACTGGGAGGCTGAAAAACTGTTTTTT. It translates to CASSSSDWEAEKLFF.

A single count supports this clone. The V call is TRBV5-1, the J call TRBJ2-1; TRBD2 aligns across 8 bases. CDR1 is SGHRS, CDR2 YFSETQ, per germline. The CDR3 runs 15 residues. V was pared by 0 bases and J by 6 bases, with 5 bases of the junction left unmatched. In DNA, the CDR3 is TGCGCCAGCAGCTTGGCGGGACTAGGGGGCAATGAGCAGTTCTTC. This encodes CASSLAGLGGNEQFF.

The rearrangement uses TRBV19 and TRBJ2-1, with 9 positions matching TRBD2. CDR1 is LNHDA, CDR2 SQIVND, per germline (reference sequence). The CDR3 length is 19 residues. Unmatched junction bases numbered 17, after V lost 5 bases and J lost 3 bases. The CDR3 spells CASSAHLRSSGGIYNEQFF. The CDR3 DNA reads TGTGCCAGTAGTGCCCACTTGAGGAGTAGCGGGGGAATCTACAATGAGCAGTTCTTC.

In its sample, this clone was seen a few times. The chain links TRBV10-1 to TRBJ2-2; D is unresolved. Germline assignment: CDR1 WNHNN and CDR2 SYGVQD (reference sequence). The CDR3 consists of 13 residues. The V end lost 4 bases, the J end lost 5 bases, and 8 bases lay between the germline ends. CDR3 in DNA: TGCGCCAGCAGTGGCGTAAATACCGGGGAGCTGTTTTTT. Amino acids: CASSGVNTGELFF.

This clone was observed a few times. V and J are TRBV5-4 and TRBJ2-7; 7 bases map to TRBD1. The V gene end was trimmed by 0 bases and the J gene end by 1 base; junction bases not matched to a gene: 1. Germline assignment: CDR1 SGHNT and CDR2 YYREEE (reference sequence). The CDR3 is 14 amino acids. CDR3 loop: CASSLVDRSYEQYF. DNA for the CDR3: TGTGCCAGCAGCTTGGTGGACAGGTCCTACGAGCAGTACTTC.

The CDR3 DNA follows: TGTGCCAGCAGCTTGGTGGCAGGGATCACTGAAGCTTTCTTT. Residues: CASSLVAGITEAFF. The rearrangement links TRBV5-6 to TRBJ1-1; a possible D gene is TRBD1 (5 bases). The V end was cut by 0 bases, the J end by 4 bases, with 10 bases between. The CDR3 has 14 amino acids. The germline V gene has CDR1 SGHDT and CDR2 YYEEEE.

The CDR3 DNA sequence: TGTGCCAGCAGCGTAGAGCCTGTGACTTCCTACGAGCAGTACTTC. It encodes CASSVEPVTSYEQYF. The genes are TRBV9 and TRBJ2-7; D is ambiguous. The CDR3 sequence is 15 residues long. CDR1 and CDR2 from the germline V gene are SGDLS and YYNGEE. V was pared by 0 bases and J by 1 base, with 11 bases between.

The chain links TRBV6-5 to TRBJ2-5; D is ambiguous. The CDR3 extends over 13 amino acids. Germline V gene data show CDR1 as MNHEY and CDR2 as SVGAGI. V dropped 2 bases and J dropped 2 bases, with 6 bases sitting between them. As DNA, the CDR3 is TGTGCCAGCAGTTACGCATTACAAGAGACCCAGTACTTC. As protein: CASSYALQETQYF.

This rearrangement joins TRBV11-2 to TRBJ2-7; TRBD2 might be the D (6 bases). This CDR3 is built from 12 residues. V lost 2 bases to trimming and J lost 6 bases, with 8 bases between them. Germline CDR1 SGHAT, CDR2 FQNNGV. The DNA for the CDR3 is TGTGCCAGCAGCTTACGAGCGGGCGAGCAGTACTTC. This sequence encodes CASSLRAGEQYF.

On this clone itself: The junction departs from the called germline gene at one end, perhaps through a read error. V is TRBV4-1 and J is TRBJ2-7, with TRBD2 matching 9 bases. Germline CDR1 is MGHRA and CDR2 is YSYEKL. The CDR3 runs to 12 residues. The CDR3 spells CASSQAGGQQYF. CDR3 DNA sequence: TGTGCCAGCAGCCAAGCGGGGGGACAGCAGTACTTC.

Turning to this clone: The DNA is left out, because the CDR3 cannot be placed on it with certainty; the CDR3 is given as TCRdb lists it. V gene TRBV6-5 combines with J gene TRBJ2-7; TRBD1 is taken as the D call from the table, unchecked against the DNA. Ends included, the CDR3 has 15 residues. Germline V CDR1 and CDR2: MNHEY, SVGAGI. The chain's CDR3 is CASSTSTGPFYEQYF.